The clone carrying this TCR beta chain was counted many times. Its antigen is unknown. Per sample, a minimum of 6.5 million PBMCs were isolated. Next came a second PCR, run for about 7 to 11 cycles, which used a sample-barcoded 5' primer along with a J-beta primer mix. Using its own MiXCR run on the 5' RACE reads, TCRdb lists one record per CDR3 protein. The sample lists 1.8 million or so distinct CDR3 sequences; around 42% were seen once. This sample stems from a study of blood T cells in healthy people across ages. Overall study: Template switching retrieved approximately one barcoded beta molecule for each two T cells.

Findings of the study overall: Compared with aged donors, long-lived donors showed fewer expanded clones, suggesting selection. It was found that TCR beta diversity correlated strongly with the percentage of naive T cells.

The sequence was collected from a human donor in good health. The sequencing input was blood.

CDR3 nucleotide sequence: TGTGCCAGCAGCTCCCCCGGACAGGCTGGGGCCAACGTCCTGACTTTC. Translation: CASSSPGQAGANVLTF. The rearrangement joins TRBV7-2 to TRBJ2-6; 7 nucleotides line up with TRBD1. The CDR3 is made up of 16 amino acids. V lost 4 bases, J lost 2 bases, and 5 bases stayed unmatched. CDR1 and CDR2 (germline): SGHTA, FQGNSA.